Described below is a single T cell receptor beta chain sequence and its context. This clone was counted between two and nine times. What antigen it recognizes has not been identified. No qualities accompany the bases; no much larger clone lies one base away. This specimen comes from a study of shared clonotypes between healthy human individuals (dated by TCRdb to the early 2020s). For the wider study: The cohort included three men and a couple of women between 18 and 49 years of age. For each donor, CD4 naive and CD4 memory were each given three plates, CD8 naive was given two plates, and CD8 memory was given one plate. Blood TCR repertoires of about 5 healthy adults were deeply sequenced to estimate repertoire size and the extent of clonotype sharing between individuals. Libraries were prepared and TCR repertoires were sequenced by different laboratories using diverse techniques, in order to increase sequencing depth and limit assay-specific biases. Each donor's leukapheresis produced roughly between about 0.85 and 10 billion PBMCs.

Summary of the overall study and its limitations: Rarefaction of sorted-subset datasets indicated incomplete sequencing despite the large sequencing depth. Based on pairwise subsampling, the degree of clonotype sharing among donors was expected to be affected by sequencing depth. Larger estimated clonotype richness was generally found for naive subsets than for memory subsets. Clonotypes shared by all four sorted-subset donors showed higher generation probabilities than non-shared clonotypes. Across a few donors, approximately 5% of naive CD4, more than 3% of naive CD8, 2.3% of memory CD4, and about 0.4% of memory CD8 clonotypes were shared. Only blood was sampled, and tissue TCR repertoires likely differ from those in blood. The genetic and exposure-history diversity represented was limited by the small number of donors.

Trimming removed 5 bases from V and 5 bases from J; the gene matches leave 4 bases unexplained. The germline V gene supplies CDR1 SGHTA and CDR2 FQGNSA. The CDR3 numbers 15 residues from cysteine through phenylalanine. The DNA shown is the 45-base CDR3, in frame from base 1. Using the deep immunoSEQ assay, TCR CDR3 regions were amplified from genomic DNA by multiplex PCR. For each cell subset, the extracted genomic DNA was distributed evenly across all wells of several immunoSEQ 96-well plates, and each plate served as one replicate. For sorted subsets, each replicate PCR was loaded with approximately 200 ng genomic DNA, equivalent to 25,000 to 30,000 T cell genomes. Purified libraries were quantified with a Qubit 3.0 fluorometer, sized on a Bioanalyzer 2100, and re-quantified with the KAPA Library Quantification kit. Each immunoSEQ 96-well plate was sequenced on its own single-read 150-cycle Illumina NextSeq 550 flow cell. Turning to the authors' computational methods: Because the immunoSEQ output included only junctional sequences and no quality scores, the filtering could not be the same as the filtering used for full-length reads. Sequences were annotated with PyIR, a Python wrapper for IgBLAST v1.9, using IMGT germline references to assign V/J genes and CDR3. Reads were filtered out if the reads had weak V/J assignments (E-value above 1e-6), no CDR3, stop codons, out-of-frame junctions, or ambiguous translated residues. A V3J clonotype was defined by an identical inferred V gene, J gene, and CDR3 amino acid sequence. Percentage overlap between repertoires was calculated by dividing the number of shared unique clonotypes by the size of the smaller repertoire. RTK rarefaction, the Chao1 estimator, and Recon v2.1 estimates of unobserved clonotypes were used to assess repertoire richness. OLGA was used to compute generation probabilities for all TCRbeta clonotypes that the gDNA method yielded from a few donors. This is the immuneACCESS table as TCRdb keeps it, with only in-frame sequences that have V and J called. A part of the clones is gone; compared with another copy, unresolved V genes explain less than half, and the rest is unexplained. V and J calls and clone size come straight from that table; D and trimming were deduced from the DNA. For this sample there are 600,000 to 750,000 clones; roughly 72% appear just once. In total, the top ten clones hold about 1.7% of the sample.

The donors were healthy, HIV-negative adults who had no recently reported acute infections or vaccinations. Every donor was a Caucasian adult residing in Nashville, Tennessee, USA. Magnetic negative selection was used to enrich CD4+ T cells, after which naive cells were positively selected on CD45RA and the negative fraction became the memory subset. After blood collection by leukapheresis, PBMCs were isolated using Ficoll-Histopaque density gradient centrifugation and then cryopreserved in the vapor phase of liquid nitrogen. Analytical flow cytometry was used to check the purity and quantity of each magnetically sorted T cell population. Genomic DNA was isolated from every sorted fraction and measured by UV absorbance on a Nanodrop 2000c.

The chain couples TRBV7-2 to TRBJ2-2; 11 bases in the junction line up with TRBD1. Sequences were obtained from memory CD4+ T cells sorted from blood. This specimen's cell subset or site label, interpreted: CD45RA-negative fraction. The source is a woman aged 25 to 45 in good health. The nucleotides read TGTGCCAGCAGCATCCGGGACAGGGGGACCGGGGAGCTGTTTTTT. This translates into CASSIRDRGTGELFF. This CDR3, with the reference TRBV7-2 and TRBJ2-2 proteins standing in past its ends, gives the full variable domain GAGVSQSPSNKVTEKGKDVELRCDPISGHTALYWYRQSLGQGLEFLIYFQGNSAPDKSGLPSDRFSAERTGGSVSTLTIQRTQQEDSAVYLCASSIRDRGTGELFFGEGSRLTVL.